The T cell receptor (beta chain) under discussion was sequenced for a study of T cell responses to AZD1222 COVID-19 vaccine. Overall study: Timing groups of about 4 and about 12 weeks for second doses were pooled.

Study-level points and caveats: Sampled repertoires all dated from after the peak T cell response. Regions 160-218 and 743-854 held dominance among vaccine-associated CD4 TCRs, which spanned spike.

The assay was immunoSEQ multiplex PCR, and TCRdb's table has in-frame clones only and misses some. The repertoire holds approximately 90,000 clones, with roughly nine tenths as singletons. CDR1 is MGHRA and CDR2 is YSYEKL in the germline V gene. V was cut by 2 bases and J by 0 bases, with 17 bases left in between. The CDR3 runs to 18 residues. As regards this clone: Its antigen remains unknown.

This clonotype was sampled from an adult in good health. This sequence joins TRBV4-1 and TRBJ1-5, with D possibly TRBD1 on 5 matching bases. The sequenced sample was peripheral blood, obtained on day 0 of AZD1222 vaccination. DNA of the CDR3: TGCGCCAGCAGCCAATTGGGGACTGGGGAGGTTAGCAATCAGCCCCAGCATTTT. Its protein product is CASSQLGTGEVSNQPQHF.